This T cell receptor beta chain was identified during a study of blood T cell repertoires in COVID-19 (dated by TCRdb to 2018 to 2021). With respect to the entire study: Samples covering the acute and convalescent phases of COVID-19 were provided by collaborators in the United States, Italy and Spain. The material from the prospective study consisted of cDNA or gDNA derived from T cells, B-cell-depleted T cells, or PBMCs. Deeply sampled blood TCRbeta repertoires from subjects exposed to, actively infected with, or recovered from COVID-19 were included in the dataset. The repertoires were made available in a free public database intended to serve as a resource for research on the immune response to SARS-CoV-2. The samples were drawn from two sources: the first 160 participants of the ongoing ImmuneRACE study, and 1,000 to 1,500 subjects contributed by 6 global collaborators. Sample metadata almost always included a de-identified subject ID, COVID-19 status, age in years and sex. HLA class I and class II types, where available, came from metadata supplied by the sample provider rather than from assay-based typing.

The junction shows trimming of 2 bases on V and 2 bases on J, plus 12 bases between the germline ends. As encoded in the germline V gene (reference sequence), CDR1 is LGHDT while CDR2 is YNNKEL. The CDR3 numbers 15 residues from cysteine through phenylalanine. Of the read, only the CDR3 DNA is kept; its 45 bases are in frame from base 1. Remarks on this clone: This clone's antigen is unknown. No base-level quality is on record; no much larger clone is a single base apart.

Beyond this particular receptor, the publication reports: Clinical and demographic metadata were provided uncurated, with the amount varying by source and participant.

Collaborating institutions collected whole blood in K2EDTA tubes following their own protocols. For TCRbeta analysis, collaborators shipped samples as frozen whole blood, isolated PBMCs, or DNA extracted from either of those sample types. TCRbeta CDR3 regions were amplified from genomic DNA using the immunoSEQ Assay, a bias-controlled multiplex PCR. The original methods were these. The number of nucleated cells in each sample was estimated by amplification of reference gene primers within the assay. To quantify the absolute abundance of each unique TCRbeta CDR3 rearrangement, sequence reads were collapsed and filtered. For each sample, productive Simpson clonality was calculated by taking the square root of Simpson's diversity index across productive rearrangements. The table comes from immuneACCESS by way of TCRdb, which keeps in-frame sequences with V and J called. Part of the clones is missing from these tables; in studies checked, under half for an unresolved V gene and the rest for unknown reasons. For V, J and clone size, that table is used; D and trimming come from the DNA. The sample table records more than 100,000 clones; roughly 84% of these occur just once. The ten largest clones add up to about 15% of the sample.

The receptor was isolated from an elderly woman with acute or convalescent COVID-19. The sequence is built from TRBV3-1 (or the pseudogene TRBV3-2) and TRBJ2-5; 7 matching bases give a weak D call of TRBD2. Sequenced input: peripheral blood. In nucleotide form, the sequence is TGTGCCAGCAGCCAAATGGGGGGGGCGCAAGAGACCCAGTACTTC. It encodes CASSQMGGAQETQYF.